These 13 T cell receptor beta chains were sequenced from one sample in a study of CD8 T cells in ankylosing spondylitis. Study-wide results and limits: What appeared characteristic of ankylosing spondylitis blood was a TCR beta motif of 7 or 8 highly homologous variants.

MiXCR, applied by TCRdb to the 5' RACE reads, yields one record per CDR3 protein. The top ten hold about a sixth of the sample, which has almost 400,000 distinct CDR3 sequences, around 22% seen once. Their target antigens are unknown. Input material: blood, either unsorted or a sorted T cell fraction (not recorded which). The receptors come from a male donor with ankylosing spondylitis.

V and J are TRBV9 and TRBJ2-3; weak D call: TRBD1 (5 bases). The CDR3 is made up of 14 amino acids. With 3 bases removed from V and 0 bases from J, the gap between germline ends came to 8 bases. CDR1 is SGDLS, CDR2 YYNGEE, per germline. CDR3 bases: TGTGCCAGCAGCGCCCGACAGAGCACAGATACGCAGTATTTT. This sequence encodes CASSARQSTDTQYF.

The chain has TRBV3-1 and TRBJ2-1; D is possibly TRBD2 (5 bases). The CDR3 loop spans 14 amino acids. CDR1 is LGHDT, CDR2 YNNKEL, per germline (reference sequence). V was cut by 0 bases and J by 11 bases, with 14 bases left in between. CDR3 DNA: TGTGCCAGCAGCCAAGATTCGAGCTACGGGAAGCAGTTCTTC. Translated, it gives CASSQDSSYGKQFF.

The chain carries TRBV6-1 and TRBJ2-3, with 11 positions matching TRBD2. Germline CDR1 and CDR2: MNHNS and SASEGT. The CDR3 loop spans 17 amino acids. V gave up 6 bases and J gave up 3 bases; unmatched junction bases: 11. Here the CDR3 DNA reads TGTGCCAGCAGCTCACATAGCGGGAGGGGGTCTACAGATACGCAGTATTTT. Protein product: CASSSHSGRGSTDTQYF.

The chain couples TRBV20-1 to TRBJ2-1, with TRBD2 matching over 7 bases. The germline gives CDR1 DFQATT, CDR2 SNEGSKA (reference sequence). Losses at the gene ends were 3 bases for V and 1 base for J; bases not matched to a gene: 12. The CDR3 has 17 amino acids. The DNA of the CDR3 is TGCAGTGCTAGCCCAGCGGGGAGGAGGTTGTCCTACAATGAGCAGTTCTTC. Protein: CSASPAGRRLSYNEQFF.

The V and J genes are TRBV4-1 and TRBJ1-1, with D hard to call. The length of the CDR3 is 13 residues. The germline gives CDR1 MGHRA, CDR2 YSYEKL. Between the trimmed V and J ends, which lost 0 bases and 10 bases, there was a span of 12 bases. As DNA, the CDR3 is TGCGCCAGCAGCCAAGATCCTAGGAGGGCAGCTTTCTTT. This codes for CASSQDPRRAAFF.

This chain joins TRBV14 and TRBJ2-1; D is unresolved. The CDR3 has 14 amino acids. Germline values: CDR1 SGHDN, CDR2 FVKESK. The ends were cut back, 1 base at V and 6 bases at J, with 10 bases in the middle. The DNA of the CDR3 is TGTGCCAGCAGCCAAGTTGATAGTAGCAATGAGCAGTTCTTC. It translates to CASSQVDSSNEQFF.

This clonotype has a count of ten or more. The V call is TRBV12-3 or TRBV12-4, the J call TRBJ2-2, with 9 bases that match TRBD2. The CDR3 loop spans 15 amino acids. V lost 5 bases to trimming and J lost 1 base; unmatched junction nucleotides: 2. The CDR3 protein is CASSRAGGNTGELFF. The CDR3 bases are TGTGCCAGCAGTAGAGCGGGAGGGAACACCGGGGAGCTGTTTTTT.

This clonotype showed up many times. This sequence joins TRBV5-1 and TRBJ2-3; 9 bases line up with TRBD2. V lost 4 bases, J lost 0 bases, and 9 bases stayed unmatched. Germline V lookup: CDR1 SGHRS, CDR2 YFSETQ. The CDR3 contains 17 residues. CDR3 DNA sequence: TGCGCCAGCAGCAAGGGACTAGCCCAAGCTAGCACAGATACGCAGTATTTT. It encodes CASSKGLAQASTDTQYF.

This clonotype occurred a few times. The chain couples TRBV6-2 or TRBV6-3 to TRBJ1-1; D is undetermined. Germline V gene sequence: CDR1 MNHEY, CDR2 SVGEGT. This CDR3 region has 14 residues. V lost 5 bases to trimming and J lost 5 bases, with 15 bases between them. The CDR3 DNA is TGTGCCAGCAGTCACGTCCCGGGTCGGACTGAAGCTTTCTTT. This codes for CASSHVPGRTEAFF.

This clonotype has just a few counts. The rearrangement uses TRBV9 and TRBJ2-7, with a weak D call TRBD1 (6 bases). With 0 bases removed from V and 2 bases from J, the gap between germline ends came to 12 bases. Germline V CDR1 and CDR2: SGDLS, YYNGEE. This CDR3 spans 15 amino acids. The CDR3 loop reads CASSVEGGATYEQYF. The CDR3 DNA follows: TGTGCCAGCAGCGTAGAAGGGGGTGCAACCTACGAGCAGTACTTC.

The chain combines TRBV5-1 with TRBJ1-1; 10 bases match TRBD1. The CDR3 is 16 residues long. Germline loops: CDR1 SGHRS, CDR2 YFSETQ. V lost 4 bases to trimming and J lost 0 bases; unmatched junction nucleotides: 6. The CDR3 here is CASSERTGGMNTEAFF. In nucleotides, the CDR3 is TGCGCCAGCAGCGAAAGGACAGGGGGGATGAACACTGAAGCTTTCTTT.

J is TRBJ2-3 and V is TRBV5-1; either TRBD1 or TRBD2 may supply D (7 bases each). V was clipped by 4 bases and J by 6 bases, with 21 bases between them. Germline CDR1 and CDR2: SGHRS and YFSETQ. The CDR3 length is 16 residues. CDR3: CASSREDRLTGDTQYF. The CDR3, as DNA: TGCGCCAGCAGCCGGGAGGACAGGCTAACGGGGGATACGCAGTATTTT.

The chain recombines TRBV9 with TRBJ1-1; D gene uncertain. The germline gives CDR1 SGDLS, CDR2 YYNGEE. This CDR3 is built from 14 residues. V gave up 3 bases and J gave up 1 base, with 10 bases separating them. The chain's CDR3 is CASSATDENTEAFF. The CDR3 bases are TGTGCCAGCAGCGCGACCGACGAGAACACTGAAGCTTTCTTT.